The subject of this entry is one T cell receptor beta chain. Only one count was recorded for this clone. There is no known antigen for this receptor. No base qualities exist here, and no much larger clone lies one base off it. From alopecia areata patients, peripheral blood was collected along with lesional scalp punch biopsies. PBMCs were isolated by density centrifugation and stained for CD3, CD4 and CD8, after which CD4+ and CD8+ T cells were sorted on a FACSAria. To prepare the library, the immunoSEQ multiplex PCR assay was applied. RNA was extracted from all samples and reverse transcribed into cDNA, which served as template for TCR sequencing. SuperScript III was used for first-strand cDNA synthesis, primed with a 2:1 mix of oligo-dT and random hexamers. A synthetic immune receptor repertoire was used to assess amplification bias, and residual bias was removed computationally. Per the authors' processing: After raw reads were preprocessed to remove errors, the CDR3 was defined following IMGT conventions as running from the conserved cysteine to phenylalanine. Clonality was computed as 1 minus the Shannon entropy, with the entropy normalized by log2 of the number of productive unique TCRs. CD4 or CD8 identity of scalp clones was inferred by cross-referencing scalp TCRbeta sequences with sorted blood CD4 and CD8 repertoires. In its TCRdb copy, this immuneACCESS table keeps in-frame sequences only and misses some clones. Where compared with another copy, unresolved V genes explain less than half of these, and the others have no known cause. V and J calls and clone size are those listed in that table; D and trimming were worked out from the DNA. This sample lists 90,000 to 150,000 clones; 35% to 45% were detected once. Clones ranked in the top ten supply 3% to 3.5% of the sample.

This entry is derived from a study of CD8+ T cells in alopecia areata (dated by TCRdb to the late 2010s). In the study overall: Treated patients were enrolled in an open-label pilot trial of oral tofacitinib, 5 to 10 mg twice daily, for moderate-to-severe alopecia areata. Patients on tofacitinib were biopsied at baseline and after 4 and 24 weeks of treatment, and several of the patients also had a later scalp biopsy. Patients received tofacitinib for 6 to 18 months and were then followed off drug for 6 months to check for delayed response and recurrence. Scalp clonality was compared across normal scalp (n=4), patchy alopecia areata scalp (n=8), and alopecia totalis/universalis scalp (n=8). RNA was extracted with the PAXgene miRNA kit for fixed scalp, the miRNeasy kit for PBMCs, and the RNeasy kit for mouse skin. Amplification of TCRbeta CDR3 regions was done by immunoSEQ multiplex PCR using 35 Vbeta forward primers and 13 Jbeta reverse primers. In humans, TCRbeta sequencing was performed on scalp tissue and on sorted CD4+ and CD8+ peripheral blood T cells from healthy controls and from patients with patchy or totalis/universalis alopecia areata. In both human patients and the C3H/HeJ mouse model, the study applied high-throughput TCRbeta sequencing to look at T cell clonal expansion in alopecia areata. Overall study results and their limits: Higher clonality and more expanded CD8+ clones were observed in lesional scalp than in normal scalp, particularly in alopecia totalis/universalis, a finding suggestive of antigenic drive. TCR sequences shared between patients were less clear than in mice, possibly partly because of HLA diversity in the patient population. Unlike mouse skin, where gammadelta T cells dominate, normal human skin contains resident alphabeta T cells that get sequenced too, which complicates analysis of the scalp TCR repertoire.

CDR1 is given as GTSNPN and CDR2 as SVGIG, both from the germline V gene (reference sequence). From the cysteine up to the phenylalanine, the CDR3 has a length of 14 residues. Only the CDR3 part of the read is kept: 42 bases, read in frame from the first base. Clipping removes 3 bases from V and 2 bases from J, with 2 as the unmatched junction base count. The receptor comes from a human donor with alopecia areata. The V and J segments used are TRBV30 and TRBJ2-7, and 12 junctional nucleotides match TRBD1. Sequenced material: CD4+ T cells sorted from blood. The CDR3 region: CAWRGTGGTYEQYF. Here is the DNA: TGTGCCTGGAGGGGGACAGGGGGCACCTACGAGCAGTACTTC.